A selection of T cell receptor beta chains follows, all from one sample in a study of blood T cell repertoires in COVID-19. Assay: immunoSEQ multiplex PCR; the TCRdb copy retains only in-frame clones and omits some. The sample yields about 210,000 clones, approximately 85% seen once. The sample taken for sequencing was peripheral blood. These receptors came from a woman aged 45-65 years with active or convalescent COVID-19. The CDR3 runs from the conserved cysteine through the conserved F or W. A D gene is named only where the DNA matches it firmly. Rows may omit the clone size; those that give it use once, few, many or a size class.

V gene	D gene	clone size	J gene	CDR3 DNA	CDR3 protein
TRBV28	-	once	TRBJ1-1	TGTGCCAGCAGAGGGAGTAGGACTGAAGCTTTCTTT	CASRGSRTEAFF
TRBV27	-	-	TRBJ1-1	TGTGCCAGCAGTTATAAGGGAGTGATTAACACTGAAGCTTTCTTT	CASSYKGVINTEAFF
TRBV3-1/TRBV3-2	-	-	TRBJ1-1	TGTGCCAGCAGCCAAACCTCTGGAGGAGCTTTCTTT	CASSQTSGGAFF
TRBV6-5	-	few	TRBJ1-2	TGTGCCAGCACCGAAGGGGTCGGAACCTATGGCTACACCTTC	CASTEGVGTYGYTF
TRBV18	-	-	TRBJ1-6	TGTGCCAGCTCACCCTCGGGACACAATAATTCACCCCTCCACTTT	CASSPSGHNNSPLHF
TRBV24-1	-	-	TRBJ1-2	TGTGCCACCAGTGATACCAGGGGAGTTTGGGGCTACACCTTC	CATSDTRGVWGYTF
TRBV20-1	-	-	TRBJ2-4	TGCAGTGCTGGTGACCTAGCCAAAAACATTCAGTACTTC	CSAGDLAKNIQYF
TRBV28	-	once	TRBJ1-5	TGTGCCGCCGGAATGGAGCAGGGTCAGCCCCAGCATTTT	CAAGMEQGQPQHF
TRBV14	TRBD1	once	TRBJ1-6	TGTGCCAGCAGCCAAGGAGCCACAGGGGGCGGGTCCTATAATTCACCCCTCCACTTT	CASSQGATGGGSYNSPLHF
TRBV5-6	TRBD1	-	TRBJ2-2	TGTGCCAGCAGCACACCGGGACAGGGGGCCGGGGGAACCGGGGAGCTGTTTTTT	CASSTPGQGAGGTGELFF
TRBV2	-	-	TRBJ1-4	TGTGCCAGCAGCCTACTAGAGAAACTGTTTTTT	CASSLLEKLFF
TRBV7-6	-	once	TRBJ2-2	TGTGCCAGCAGCTCACCTAGTCAGGGCGGGGAGCTGTTTTTT	CASSSPSQGGELFF
TRBV27	TRBD1	-	TRBJ1-1	TGTGCCAGCAGTGGTAACAGGGGTATGAACACTGAAGCTTTCTTT	CASSGNRGMNTEAFF
TRBV5-1	TRBD1	-	TRBJ1-1	TGCGCCAGCAGCTTATCCCCGGGACAGGGTGGGAGTACTGAAGCTTTCTTT	CASSLSPGQGGSTEAFF
TRBV6-6	-	-	TRBJ2-3	TGTGCCAGCAGTGCCAGGCAGAACACAGATACGCAGTATTTT	CASSARQNTDTQYF
TRBV27	-	-	TRBJ1-4	TGTGCCAGCAAAAAAGAGGGATTGGAAAAACTGTTTTTT	CASKKEGLEKLFF
TRBV19	-	-	TRBJ2-2	TGTGCCAGTAGTATCCGGGGATCCGGAGGGGAGCTGTTTTTT	CASSIRGSGGELFF
TRBV5-1	TRBD1	-	TRBJ1-5	TGCGCCAGCAGCTTACAGGGGGCACACGGGCAGCCCCAGCATTTT	CASSLQGAHGQPQHF
TRBV2	TRBD2	-	TRBJ2-2	TGTGCCAGCAGGGGTAGCGGGAGAGGGACCGGGGAGCTGTTTTTT	CASRGSGRGTGELFF
TRBV6-5	TRBD1	-	TRBJ1-4	TGTGCCAGCACTTCGGGACAGGGGAGAGAAAAACTGTTTTTT	CASTSGQGREKLFF
TRBV6-6	TRBD2	once	TRBJ2-1	TGTGCCAGCAAAGGTGGTGCTAGCGGGTACTATGAGCAGTTCTTC	CASKGGASGYYEQFF
TRBV20-1	TRBD2	once	TRBJ2-1	TGCGTACTAGCGGGGGATGAGCAGTTCTTC	CVLAGDEQFF
TRBV12-3/TRBV12-4	-	-	TRBJ1-1	TGTGCCAGCAGCACCGGCGGGGGGACTGAAGCTTTCTTT	CASSTGGGTEAFF
TRBV21-1	-	-	TRBJ2-3	TGTGCCAGCAGCTCGGCTATCCCGCGCGGGGGAGGCGCAGATACGCAGTATTTT	CASSSAIPRGGGADTQYF
TRBV29-1	-	few	TRBJ2-7	TGCAGCGCCCGCCGGGGGGCGGAACTATCCTACGAGCAGTACTTC	CSARRGAELSYEQYF
TRBV19	-	-	TRBJ2-7	TGTGCCAGTAGTATAAGAGGCTACGAGCAGTACTTC	CASSIRGYEQYF
TRBV3-1/TRBV3-2	-	once	TRBJ1-6	TGTGCCAGCAGCCAAGATCGAGCTCTCCTCCTCCACTTT	CASSQDRALLLHF
TRBV3-1/TRBV3-2	TRBD2	-	TRBJ2-2	TGTGCCAGCATTCTAGCGGGGGACACCGGGGAGCTGTTTTTT	CASILAGDTGELFF
TRBV3-1/TRBV3-2	-	-	TRBJ1-1	TGTGCCAGCAGCCAGGAGGGGACGAACACTGAAGCTTTCTTT	CASSQEGTNTEAFF
TRBV5-4	-	-	TRBJ2-7	TGTGCCAGCAGCTTGGGCAGGCCGACCTACGAGCAGTACTTC	CASSLGRPTYEQYF
TRBV6-5	-	few	TRBJ1-1	TGTGCCAGCAGTTCATTCATGAACACTGAAGCTTTCTTT	CASSSFMNTEAFF
TRBV28	-	-	TRBJ2-5	TGTGCCAGCAGACCCACAGGACAAGAGACCCAGTACTTC	CASRPTGQETQYF
TRBV28	-	-	TRBJ1-1	TGTGCCAGCAGTCGCCAGGAAGGGACAAGGAAAGCTTTCTTT	CASSRQEGTRKAFF
TRBV2	-	-	TRBJ1-1	TGTGCCAGCAGTGTGCAGGGGCGGAACACTGAAGCTTTCTTT	CASSVQGRNTEAFF
TRBV3-1/TRBV3-2	TRBD2	-	TRBJ2-7	TGTGCCAGCAGCCCGACTAGCGGGAGACTCGAGCAGTACTTC	CASSPTSGRLEQYF
TRBV18	TRBD2	-	TRBJ2-2	TGTGCCAGCTCACTGGGACTAGCGGACACCGGGGAGCTGTTTTTT	CASSLGLADTGELFF
TRBV7-2	-	-	TRBJ1-2	TGTGCCAGCAGTCCTACGGTCTATGGCTACACCTTC	CASSPTVYGYTF
TRBV4-1	-	-	TRBJ2-3	TGCGCCAGCACAGGGCGTGGCACAGATACGCAGTATTTT	CASTGRGTDTQYF
TRBV6-1	TRBD1	few	TRBJ1-2	TGTGCCAGCAGTGAAGGGACAGGGGGCTCGGATGGCTACACCTTC	CASSEGTGGSDGYTF
TRBV15	-	-	TRBJ2-7	TGTGCCACCAGCAGAGACGGACAGAGTTCGAGGCACGAGCAGTACTTC	CATSRDGQSSRHEQYF
TRBV30	-	-	TRBJ2-7	TGTGCCTGGGGAACCCTCTCGGACGAGCAGTACTTC	CAWGTLSDEQYF
TRBV5-5	TRBD2	few	TRBJ2-3	TGTGCCAGCAGCTTGGAGGGCGGGGGAGATACGCAGTATTTT	CASSLEGGGDTQYF
TRBV9	-	-	TRBJ1-2	TGTGCCAGCAGCGCCGGGAGCCTTAACTATGGCTACACCTTC	CASSAGSLNYGYTF
TRBV19	TRBD1	-	TRBJ1-5	TGTGCCAGTAGGAAGACAGGGTCCTTACATCAGCCCCAGCATTTT	CASRKTGSLHQPQHF
TRBV3-1/TRBV3-2	-	-	TRBJ2-7	TGTGCCAGCAGCCAAGGGCAGTCCTACGAGCAGTACTTC	CASSQGQSYEQYF
TRBV5-1	TRBD2	-	TRBJ2-3	TGCGCCAGCAGCCCCCCTGCTAGCGGTCGCACAGATACGCAGTATTTT	CASSPPASGRTDTQYF
TRBV7-9	-	-	TRBJ1-2	TGTGCCAGCAGCCGACTAGCCGGGATCCCAGGGGATGGCTACACCTTC	CASSRLAGIPGDGYTF